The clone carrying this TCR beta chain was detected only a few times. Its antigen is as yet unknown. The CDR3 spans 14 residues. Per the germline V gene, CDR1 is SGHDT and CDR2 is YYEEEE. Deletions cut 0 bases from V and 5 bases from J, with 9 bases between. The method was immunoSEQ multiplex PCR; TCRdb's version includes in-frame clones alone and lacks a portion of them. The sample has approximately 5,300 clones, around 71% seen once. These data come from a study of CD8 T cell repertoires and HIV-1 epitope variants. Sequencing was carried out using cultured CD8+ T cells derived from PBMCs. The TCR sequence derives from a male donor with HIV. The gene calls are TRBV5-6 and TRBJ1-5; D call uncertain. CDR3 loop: CASSLVGGDQPQHF. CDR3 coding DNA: TGTGCCAGCAGCTTGGTCGGAGGAGATCAGCCCCAGCATTTT.